Here is one T cell receptor (beta chain) with its context. The antigen is not known. The source of the sample is a study of cytomegalovirus exposure and HLA in healthy donors. Whole-study results and caveats: There were a few CMV-associated chains whose specificity for CMV antigens was confirmed in vitro. According to a later analysis, TCR clusters from the first cohort tended to co-occur in the roughly 110 validation repertoires. A list of approximately 150 TCR beta chains associated with cytomegalovirus was given.

Assay: immunoSEQ multiplex PCR; the TCRdb copy retains only in-frame clones and omits some. The repertoire holds some 190,000 clones, with around 86% as singletons. Material for sequencing was PBMCs. This clonotype originated in a man under 40 in good health and CMV-seropositive.

CDR3 in amino acids: CASSLTATERVGEAFF. In DNA, the CDR3 is TGTGCCAGCAGCTTGACGGCCACCGAAAGGGTAGGTGAAGCTTTCTTT. V gene TRBV7-3 combines with J gene TRBJ1-1; D uncertain. Per the germline V gene, CDR1 is SGHTA and CDR2 is FQGTGA. CDR3 length equals 16 residues. V was cut by 3 bases and J by 7 bases, with 21 bases left in between.